A selection of T cell receptor beta chains follows, all from one sample in a study of T-cell reconstitution after alpha-beta-depleted transplantation in children. TCRdb re-called the PCR reads through MiXCR, storing one row per CDR3 protein. The repertoire holds 640,000 or so distinct CDR3 sequences, with roughly 15% as singletons. The sample was PBMCs from the stem cell graft donor, taken from the stem cell graft. The source is a human donor who donated a stem cell graft to a child with acute myeloid leukemia. The CDR3 runs from the conserved cysteine through the conserved F or W. The D gene is left open where the match is weak. Where a row states a size, it is once, few, many or the class of an expanded clone; other rows omit it.

v_gene: TRBV25-1
j_gene: TRBJ2-4
abundance: few
d_gene: NA
CDR3nt: TGTGCCAGCAGTCCGGGGTACAAAAACATTCAGTACTTC
CDR3aa: CASSPGYKNIQYF

v_gene: TRBV20-1
j_gene: TRBJ1-5
abundance: NA
d_gene: NA
CDR3nt: TGCAGTGCTAGAAGGCCGAGGGGGAGCAATCAGCCCCAGCATTTT
CDR3aa: CSARRPRGSNQPQHF

v_gene: TRBV4-2
j_gene: TRBJ2-5
abundance: many
d_gene: TRBD2
CDR3nt: TGTGCCAGCAGCCAAGAGCGGGGAGGGCAAGAGACCCAGTACTTC
CDR3aa: CASSQERGGQETQYF

v_gene: TRBV9
j_gene: TRBJ2-7
abundance: few
d_gene: TRBD2
CDR3nt: TGTGCCAGCAGCGTAGGGTGGGGGACTAGCGACGAGCAGTACTTC
CDR3aa: CASSVGWGTSDEQYF

v_gene: TRBV29-1
j_gene: TRBJ1-2
abundance: many
d_gene: NA
CDR3nt: TGCAGCGTTGCGGGCTACACCTTC
CDR3aa: CSVAGYTF

v_gene: TRBV20-1
j_gene: TRBJ2-1
abundance: few
d_gene: TRBD2
CDR3nt: TGCAGTGCTAGAGGACTAGCGGGGGCTTACAATGAGCAGTTCTTC
CDR3aa: CSARGLAGAYNEQFF

v_gene: TRBV5-1
j_gene: TRBJ1-1
abundance: many
d_gene: NA
CDR3nt: TGCGCCAGCAGAGCAGAGGGGAACACTGAAGCTTTCTTT
CDR3aa: CASRAEGNTEAFF

v_gene: TRBV5-6
j_gene: TRBJ1-1
abundance: NA
d_gene: NA
CDR3nt: TGTGCCAGCAGCATCCTTCAGGGAGGGTTTCGCACTGAAGCTTTCTTT
CDR3aa: CASSILQGGFRTEAFF

v_gene: TRBV7-8
j_gene: TRBJ1-1
abundance: few
d_gene: NA
CDR3nt: TGTGCCTGTCTCGGAGGGGCTGAAACTGAAGCTTTCTTT
CDR3aa: CACLGGAETEAFF

v_gene: TRBV20-1
j_gene: TRBJ2-1
abundance: few
d_gene: TRBD2
CDR3nt: TGCAGTGCCACAGACGGGGGGGGGCCGGGGAATGAGCAGTTCTTC
CDR3aa: CSATDGGGPGNEQFF

v_gene: TRBV7-9
j_gene: TRBJ1-5
abundance: NA
d_gene: TRBD1
CDR3nt: TGTGTCAGCAGCTTAGGGACAGGGGTTAGCAATCAGCCCCAGCATTTT
CDR3aa: CVSSLGTGVSNQPQHF

v_gene: TRBV6-5
j_gene: TRBJ2-1
abundance: many
d_gene: NA
CDR3nt: TGTGCCAGCAGTTACTCCTACAGCAAGACCTACAATGAGCAGTTCTTC
CDR3aa: CASSYSYSKTYNEQFF

v_gene: TRBV20-1
j_gene: TRBJ2-1
abundance: many
d_gene: NA
CDR3nt: TGCAGTGCGACCCCTCTAACCGGGAGCTCCTACAATGAGCAGTTCTTC
CDR3aa: CSATPLTGSSYNEQFF

v_gene: TRBV5-4
j_gene: TRBJ2-7
abundance: NA
d_gene: NA
CDR3nt: TGTGCCAGCAGCTTGTGGGACACGGGCTACGAGCAGTACTTC
CDR3aa: CASSLWDTGYEQYF

v_gene: TRBV9
j_gene: TRBJ2-3
abundance: many
d_gene: TRBD2
CDR3nt: TGTGCCAGCAGCACTAGCGGGGGGTTAGATACGCAGTATTTT
CDR3aa: CASSTSGGLDTQYF

v_gene: TRBV12-3/TRBV12-4
j_gene: TRBJ2-5
abundance: few
d_gene: NA
CDR3nt: TGTGCCAGCAGTTTGGGGGGGCGCCCAGAGACCCAGTACTTC
CDR3aa: CASSLGGRPETQYF

v_gene: TRBV7-2
j_gene: TRBJ2-1
abundance: NA
d_gene: TRBD2
CDR3nt: TGTGCCAGCAGCTTATGGACTAGCGGGGGGGATGGGAATGAGCAGTTCTTC
CDR3aa: CASSLWTSGGDGNEQFF

v_gene: TRBV12-3/TRBV12-4
j_gene: TRBJ2-1
abundance: many
d_gene: NA
CDR3nt: TGTGCCAGCAGTTCGACCTACCGACAGTTCTTC
CDR3aa: CASSSTYRQFF

v_gene: TRBV12-3/TRBV12-4
j_gene: TRBJ1-1
abundance: few
d_gene: NA
CDR3nt: TGTGCCAGCAGTTTGCCGGGCCGTGCTGAAGCTTTCTTT
CDR3aa: CASSLPGRAEAFF

v_gene: TRBV20-1
j_gene: TRBJ2-7
abundance: many
d_gene: TRBD1
CDR3nt: TGCAGTGCTAACCACCCGGGACAGGGTTCCTACGAGCAGTACTTC
CDR3aa: CSANHPGQGSYEQYF

v_gene: TRBV7-2
j_gene: TRBJ1-5
abundance: NA
d_gene: NA
CDR3nt: TGTGCCAGCAGCTTAGGCCGGGGGGGAACTGTTCATCAGCCCCAGCATTTT
CDR3aa: CASSLGRGGTVHQPQHF

v_gene: TRBV6-5
j_gene: TRBJ2-2
abundance: NA
d_gene: TRBD1
CDR3nt: TGTGCCAGCAGAGGACAGGGGAGGGTCCGGGAGCTGTTTTTT
CDR3aa: CASRGQGRVRELFF

v_gene: TRBV11-2
j_gene: TRBJ2-1
abundance: NA
d_gene: NA
CDR3nt: TGTGCCAGCAGCTTAGTACATAACCTCTACAATGAGCAGTTCTTC
CDR3aa: CASSLVHNLYNEQFF

v_gene: TRBV7-2
j_gene: TRBJ2-5
abundance: many
d_gene: TRBD2
CDR3nt: TGTGCCAGCAGCTTAGTACTAGCGGGGATGGGGCGGGAGACCCAGTACTTC
CDR3aa: CASSLVLAGMGRETQYF

v_gene: TRBV20-1
j_gene: TRBJ2-1
abundance: many
d_gene: TRBD2
CDR3nt: TGCAGTGCTAGAGTTGGGCCGTCTAGCGGGGGCTTAGCCTACAATGAGCAGTTCTTC
CDR3aa: CSARVGPSSGGLAYNEQFF

v_gene: TRBV21-1
j_gene: TRBJ2-7
abundance: NA
d_gene: NA
CDR3nt: TGTGCCAGCAGCCACCGACAGGGCCCCTACGAGCAGTACTTC
CDR3aa: CASSHRQGPYEQYF

v_gene: TRBV12-3/TRBV12-4
j_gene: TRBJ2-2
abundance: NA
d_gene: NA
CDR3nt: TGTGCCAGCAGTTTAGAGACTACGGACACCGGGGAGCTGTTTTTT
CDR3aa: CASSLETTDTGELFF

v_gene: TRBV7-9
j_gene: TRBJ1-5
abundance: NA
d_gene: NA
CDR3nt: TGTGCCAGCAGCGCAGGGACATTTCAGCCCCAGCATTTT
CDR3aa: CASSAGTFQPQHF

v_gene: TRBV7-2
j_gene: TRBJ2-6
abundance: few
d_gene: NA
CDR3nt: TGTGCCAGCAGCTTAGGGACATCGGGCGTCCTGACTTTC
CDR3aa: CASSLGTSGVLTF

v_gene: TRBV20-1
j_gene: TRBJ2-4
abundance: many
d_gene: NA
CDR3nt: TGCAGCACTAGCCTGCGGCCGTCAGACATTCAGTACTTC
CDR3aa: CSTSLRPSDIQYF

v_gene: TRBV20-1
j_gene: TRBJ2-7
abundance: NA
d_gene: NA
CDR3nt: TGCAGTGCTCGACGGAGGGGGAGTGAGCAGTACTTC
CDR3aa: CSARRRGSEQYF

v_gene: TRBV20-1
j_gene: TRBJ2-2
abundance: NA
d_gene: TRBD1
CDR3nt: TGCAGTGTCAGTGGCGGTGACAGGGGGCAAGGGGAGCTGTTTTTT
CDR3aa: CSVSGGDRGQGELFF

v_gene: TRBV4-3
j_gene: TRBJ1-2
abundance: many
d_gene: NA
CDR3nt: TGCGCCAGCAGCCGAATGGGGGCGGGGGATTATGGCTACACCTTC
CDR3aa: CASSRMGAGDYGYTF

v_gene: TRBV7-9
j_gene: TRBJ2-7
abundance: few
d_gene: TRBD1
CDR3nt: TGTGCCAGCAGCCTCGACAGGGGCCCCTACTACGAGCAGTACTTC
CDR3aa: CASSLDRGPYYEQYF

v_gene: TRBV29-1
j_gene: TRBJ2-2
abundance: NA
d_gene: NA
CDR3nt: TGCAGCGTTCCAGTAACCGGGGAGCTGTTTTTT
CDR3aa: CSVPVTGELFF

v_gene: TRBV20-1
j_gene: TRBJ2-1
abundance: many
d_gene: TRBD1
CDR3nt: TGCAGTGCTAGGGGGACAGGGACCTACAATGAGCAGTTCTTC
CDR3aa: CSARGTGTYNEQFF

v_gene: TRBV4-1
j_gene: TRBJ1-1
abundance: NA
d_gene: NA
CDR3nt: TGCGCCAGCAGCCAAGAAAGGGGCGTCACTGAAGCTTTCTTT
CDR3aa: CASSQERGVTEAFF

v_gene: TRBV27
j_gene: TRBJ1-2
abundance: many
d_gene: NA
CDR3nt: TGTGCCAGCAGTTTAACAGGGCCCGATGGCTACACCTTC
CDR3aa: CASSLTGPDGYTF

v_gene: TRBV15
j_gene: TRBJ2-3
abundance: NA
d_gene: NA
CDR3nt: TGTGCCACCAGCAGAGATACGGGCACCGTCGGCGCAGATACGCAGTATTTT
CDR3aa: CATSRDTGTVGADTQYF

v_gene: TRBV7-6
j_gene: TRBJ2-1
abundance: NA
d_gene: TRBD1
CDR3nt: TGTGCCAGCAGCTTTCACCAGGGACAGGGAGTACTCAATGAGCAGTTCTTC
CDR3aa: CASSFHQGQGVLNEQFF

v_gene: TRBV24-1
j_gene: TRBJ2-2
abundance: NA
d_gene: NA
CDR3nt: TGTGCCACCAGTGAACCTCTCAGGGGAGCCGGGGAGCTGTTTTTT
CDR3aa: CATSEPLRGAGELFF

v_gene: TRBV4-1
j_gene: TRBJ1-1
abundance: many
d_gene: NA
CDR3nt: TGCGCCAGCAGCCAAGAAAGCGGGGTCGAAGCTTTCTTT
CDR3aa: CASSQESGVEAFF

v_gene: TRBV6-2/TRBV6-3
j_gene: TRBJ2-1
abundance: few
d_gene: TRBD2
CDR3nt: TGTGCCAGCACCCGAGAAGGGGGACTAGGTTGGTTCTTC
CDR3aa: CASTREGGLGWFF

v_gene: TRBV6-2/TRBV6-3
j_gene: TRBJ2-7
abundance: many
d_gene: TRBD2
CDR3nt: TGTGCCAGCAGTCGCGGGAGCTCCTACGAGCAGTACTTC
CDR3aa: CASSRGSSYEQYF

v_gene: TRBV7-9
j_gene: TRBJ1-1
abundance: once
d_gene: NA
CDR3nt: TGTGCCAGCCCCGCCGGCAGACAGGAGATGAACACTGAAGCTTTCTTT
CDR3aa: CASPAGRQEMNTEAFF

v_gene: TRBV20-1
j_gene: TRBJ2-3
abundance: many
d_gene: NA
CDR3nt: TGCAGTGCTAGAGATTGGGGCAGGGTCTTTAGCACAGATACGCAGTATTTT
CDR3aa: CSARDWGRVFSTDTQYF